Each of the 27 T cell receptor beta chains below was sequenced from the same sample in a study of T-cell reconstitution after alpha-beta-depleted transplantation in children. Construction of the TCRbeta library involved unique molecular identifiers. TCRdb re-analysed the PCR reads in MiXCR, keeping a single row per CDR3 protein. The table lists approximately 300,000 distinct CDR3 sequences, roughly 10% of them singletons. The sequences come from peripheral blood, collected 180 days after TCRalphabeta/CD19-depleted stem cell transplant. The receptors shown here come from a male patient aged 2 to 9 who had a stem cell transplant for chronic granulomatous disease, so the T cells may come from the graft donor.

There are many counts of this clonotype. This chain uses TRBV10-3 with TRBJ2-1; 7 nucleotides line up with TRBD1. CDR1 ENHRY and CDR2 SYGVKD come from the germline V gene. The CDR3 sequence is 18 residues long. The V segment lost 0 bases and the J segment 2 bases; nucleotides outside the gene matches: 10. CDR3 nucleotide sequence: TGTGCCATCAGTGAGTCGATCCGGGACAGATGGACCTACAATGAGCAGTTCTTC. Amino acids: CAISESIRDRWTYNEQFF.

This clonotype was found many times. V usage is TRBV7-8 and J usage is TRBJ1-6; D gene ambiguous. Germline CDR1 reads SGHVS; CDR2 reads FQNEAQ. Trimming took 3 bases from V and 10 from J, leaving 13 bases between them. The CDR3 consists of 14 residues. CDR3 DNA: TGTGCCAGCAGCTTGGGTAACAGAGCCTCACCCCTCCACTTT. This encodes CASSLGNRASPLHF.

J is TRBJ2-1 and V is TRBV28, with TRBD1 matching 8 bases. In germline, CDR1 is MDHEN, CDR2 SYDVKM. This CDR3 is built from 16 residues. The V segment lost 1 base and the J segment 4 bases; nucleotides outside the gene matches: 6. The CDR3 DNA sequence: TGTGCCAGCAGTTTATTGCGGGACAGGTCTTACAATGAGCAGTTCTTC. This encodes CASSLLRDRSYNEQFF. The entire variable domain, with the rest obtained from reference TRBV28 and TRBJ2-1, is as follows: DVKVTQSSRYLVKRTGEKVFLECVQDMDHENMFWYRQDPGLGLRLIYFSYDVKMKEKGDIPEGYSVSREKKERFSLILESASTNQTSMYLCASSLLRDRSYNEQFFGPGTRLTVL.

Ten or more counts support this clonotype. The rearrangement uses TRBV20-1 and TRBJ2-5; 8 bases align to TRBD1. Per the germline V gene, CDR1 is DFQATT and CDR2 is SNEGSKA (reference sequence). Trimming removed 6 bases from V and 1 base from J; junction bases left unmatched: 4. The CDR3 runs 13 residues. CDR3 sequence (DNA): TGCAGTGCAAAAACAGGGGGCCAAGAGACCCAGTACTTC. As protein: CSAKTGGQETQYF.

Ten or more counts support this clonotype. The V call is TRBV4-1, the J call TRBJ2-7; D possibly corresponds to TRBD1 (7 bases). Germline-derived CDR1 and CDR2 are MGHRA and YSYEKL. CDR3 length: 13 amino acids. Trimming shortened V by 4 bases and J by 5 bases, and 12 bases separated the two germline ends. CDR3 DNA sequence: TGCGCCAGCAGCCTGGGACAGCGGGACGAGCAGTACTTC. Its protein product is CASSLGQRDEQYF.

This clonotype was seen only a few times. The V call is TRBV2, the J call TRBJ2-4, with 10 positions matching TRBD2. Trimming at V came to 0 bases and at J to 4 bases, leaving 12 bases not matched to a gene. Per the germline V gene, CDR1 is SNHLY and CDR2 is FYNNEI. The CDR3 extends over 19 amino acids. The CDR3 nucleotides read TGTGCCAGCAGTGAAGCTGCCCCCTCTCTAGCGGGAGAGAAAAACATTCAGTACTTC. It is translated as CASSEAAPSLAGEKNIQYF.

This clonotype was counted many times. V usage is TRBV5-5 and J usage is TRBJ2-1, with TRBD1 matching 8 bases. This CDR3 has 15 residues. CDR1 SGHKS and CDR2 YYEKEE come from the germline V gene (reference sequence). With 4 bases clipped from V and 0 bases from J, the junction kept 3 bases outside the gene matches. The CDR3 bases are TGTGCCAGCAGCGTGGACAGGGTCTCCTACAATGAGCAGTTCTTC. Translation gives CASSVDRVSYNEQFF.

This clonotype was counted ten times or more. The chain has TRBV5-1 and TRBJ2-7; 7 nucleotides match TRBD2. This CDR3 region has 17 residues. CDR1 is SGHRS and CDR2 is YFSETQ in the germline V gene. Trimming removed 1 base from V and 5 bases from J; junction bases left unmatched: 15. CDR3 bases: TGCGCCAGCAGCTTGACGGGAGGCCCCGTCGGGGTGGACGAGCAGTACTTC. It specifies CASSLTGGPVGVDEQYF.

The sample holds many counts of this clonotype. The chain recombines TRBV20-1 with TRBJ2-2; D gene uncertain. Germline V gives CDR1 DFQATT, CDR2 SNEGSKA (reference sequence). Trimming shortened V by 4 bases and J by 6 bases, and 12 bases separated the two germline ends. The CDR3 has 13 residues. CDR3 in amino acids: CSAITRVAGELFF. The CDR3 DNA reads TGCAGTGCTATTACAAGGGTAGCCGGGGAGCTGTTTTTT.

This clonotype was counted ten times or more. This chain uses TRBV24-1 with TRBJ2-1; 15 bases agree with TRBD2. The V segment lost 4 bases and the J segment 8 bases; nucleotides outside the gene matches: 5. From germline, CDR1 is KGHDR and CDR2 SFDVKD. This CDR3 contains 16 residues. CDR3 loop: CATSDRTSGRAHEQFF. For the CDR3, the DNA is TGTGCCACCAGTGACCGGACTAGCGGGAGGGCCCATGAGCAGTTCTTC.

The V call is TRBV11-1, the J call TRBJ2-7; either TRBD1 or TRBD2 may fit D (5 bases each). V lost 5 bases and J lost 4, with 15 bases in between. Germline CDR1 reads SGHAT; CDR2 reads FQDESV (reference sequence). CDR3 length: 14 residues. In DNA form, the CDR3 reads TGTGCCAGCAGCCGCCGGGACGGGCCTTACGAGCAGTACTTC. This gives the protein CASSRRDGPYEQYF.

Notes on this clonotype: This may be a read error: a much more frequent sequence differs by one nucleotide. The gene calls are TRBV20-1 and TRBJ2-1, with 7 bases identical to TRBD2. Germline loops: CDR1 DFQATT, CDR2 SNEGSKA (reference sequence). V shed 1 base, J shed 3 bases, and the junction held 12 bases outside the gene matches. The CDR3 totals 17 residues. The CDR3 spells CSARGKLARRDYNEQFF. The CDR3 bases are TGCAGTGCTAGAGGTAAACTAGCGAGAAGAGACTACAATGAGCAGTTCTTC.

The chain has TRBV19 and TRBJ1-6; D unresolved. Germline V CDR1 and CDR2: LNHDA, SQIVND (reference sequence). The CDR3 consists of 14 residues. V shed 6 bases and J shed 9 bases, with 15 bases lying between them. The CDR3 is CASRKPGLGSPLHF. The DNA of the CDR3 is TGTGCCAGTAGGAAGCCGGGCCTTGGTTCACCCCTCCACTTT. Using reference TRBV19 and TRBJ1-6 for the parts outside the CDR3, the full variable domain is DGGITQSPKYLFRKEGQNVTLSCEQNLNHDAMYWYRQDPGQGLRLIYYSQIVNDFQKGDIAEGYSVSREKKESFPLTVTSAQKNPTAFYLCASRKPGLGSPLHFGNGTRLTVT.

This clonotype has at least ten counts. V usage is TRBV20-1 and J usage is TRBJ2-6, with 7 nucleotides matching TRBD1. The trim removed 4 bases at V and 2 bases at J, leaving 8 bases unmatched. The CDR3 runs 16 residues. Germline CDR1 DFQATT, CDR2 SNEGSKA (reference sequence). The CDR3 bases are TGCAGTGCTAAACGGACAGGAAAAACTGGGGCCAACGTCCTGACTTTC. This sequence encodes CSAKRTGKTGANVLTF.

This clonotype was counted many times. The chain recombines TRBV20-1 with TRBJ2-2, with D uncertain. Per the germline V gene, CDR1 is DFQATT and CDR2 is SNEGSKA (reference sequence). The V end lost 6 bases, the J end lost 9 bases, and 11 bases lay between the germline ends. This CDR3 spans 11 amino acids. The CDR3 protein is CSATIRRELFF. In nucleotides, the CDR3 is TGCAGTGCAACGATACGCCGGGAGCTGTTTTTT.

This clonotype occurred many times. CDR3 DNA: TGCGCCAGCAGCCCAGACCGTGGGGTTCTAGCCAAAAACATTCAGTACTTC. Translation gives CASSPDRGVLAKNIQYF. J is TRBJ2-4 and V is TRBV5-1; D is unresolved. Germline V CDR1 and CDR2: SGHRS, YFSETQ. CDR3 length equals 17 residues. V shed 4 bases and J shed 0 bases, with 17 bases lying between them. Looking up the rest from reference TRBV5-1 and TRBJ2-4 gives the full variable domain: KAGVTQTPRYLIKTRGQQVTLSCSPISGHRSVSWYQQTPGQGLQFLFEYFSETQRNKGNFPGRFSGRQFSNSRSEMNVSTLELGDSALYLCASSPDRGVLAKNIQYFGAGTRLSVL.

This clonotype was counted at least ten times. This rearrangement joins TRBV20-1 to TRBJ2-5; tentative D call: TRBD2 (5 bases). The V end was cut by 1 base, the J end by 5 bases, with 11 bases between. The CDR3 runs 13 residues. The germline gives CDR1 DFQATT, CDR2 SNEGSKA (reference sequence). CDR3 nucleotide sequence: TGCAGTGCTAGAGGCCCTAGCCTGGAGACCCAGTACTTC. Its translation: CSARGPSLETQYF.

Ten or more counts support this clonotype. This rearrangement joins TRBV29-1 to TRBJ2-1; 13 bases align to TRBD2. Germline CDR1 and CDR2: SQVTM and ANQGSEA. Trimming removed 6 bases from V and 6 bases from J; junction bases left unmatched: 8. The CDR3 consists of 15 residues. The chain's CDR3 is CSVARRTSGSNEQFF. The CDR3 region has the DNA TGCAGCGTCGCTAGGAGGACTAGCGGGAGCAATGAGCAGTTCTTC.

Comments on this clonotype: A much more abundant neighbour one base away suggests this may be a read error. The rearrangement joins TRBV12-3 or TRBV12-4 to TRBJ1-1; D is unclear. This CDR3 comprises 13 residues. In nucleotides, the CDR3 is TGTGCCGGCAGTTTTAAAAGGGACACTGAAGCTTTCTTT. This codes for CAGSFKRDTEAFF.

This clonotype was detected only a few times. The chain links TRBV30 to TRBJ2-3; 8 bases are a match to TRBD2. Per the germline V gene, CDR1 is GTSNPN and CDR2 is SVGIG (reference sequence). V dropped 4 bases and J dropped 6; count of bases not matched to a gene: 9. This CDR3 comprises 14 residues. The CDR3 region has the DNA TGTGCCTGGACCCTGGGACTAGTACCCGATACGCAGTATTTT. This sequence encodes CAWTLGLVPDTQYF.

This clonotype was picked up many times. This CDR3 reads CASSLQGHSYEQYF. The CDR3 DNA is TGTGCCAGCAGCCTACAGGGGCACTCCTACGAGCAGTACTTC. The rearrangement links TRBV7-2 to TRBJ2-7, with TRBD1 matching 7 bases. The CDR3 extends over 14 amino acids. Germline assignment: CDR1 SGHTA and CDR2 FQGNSA. Trimming removed 5 bases from V and 0 bases from J; junction bases left unmatched: 4.

This clonotype appeared a single time. This chain connects TRBV18 to TRBJ2-1; 7 bases align to TRBD2. CDR3 length equals 13 residues. V shed 6 bases, J shed 9 bases, and the junction held 8 bases outside the gene matches. Germline V gene lookup returns CDR1 KGHSH and CDR2 LQKENI. The CDR3 sequence is CASSPGGTAEQFF. The CDR3 DNA sequence: TGTGCCAGCTCGCCGGGAGGAACAGCTGAGCAGTTCTTC.

This clonotype showed up just a few times. V and J are TRBV19 and TRBJ2-4, with TRBD1 as a possible D gene (5 bases). CDR3 length: 16 residues. Trimming cost V 3 bases and J 1 base, with 13 bases left between them. In germline, CDR1 is LNHDA, CDR2 SQIVND (reference sequence). The CDR3 spells CASSITQGRAKNIQYF. CDR3 DNA: TGTGCCAGTAGTATTACCCAGGGTAGGGCCAAAAACATTCAGTACTTC.

This clonotype appeared many times. This chain connects TRBV27 to TRBJ2-1, with TRBD2 identical over 7 bases. V shed 0 bases and J 3 bases; nucleotides not matched to a gene: 2. This CDR3 has 15 amino acids. CDR1 MNHEY and CDR2 SMNVEV come from the germline V gene (reference sequence). The CDR3 nucleotides read TGTGCCAGCAGTTTATCCCAGCGGGGCTACAATGAGCAGTTCTTC. It encodes CASSLSQRGYNEQFF.

This clonotype came up many times. The chain uses TRBV20-1 and TRBJ2-2; 8 bases match TRBD1. The CDR3 loop spans 12 amino acids. With V trimmed by 7 bases and J by 6 bases, 4 bases remained unmatched. From germline, CDR1 is DFQATT and CDR2 SNEGSKA (reference sequence). This chain's CDR3 is CSGRGRAGELFF. The CDR3, as DNA: TGCAGTGGCAGGGGGCGCGCCGGGGAGCTGTTTTTT.

This clonotype was seen ten or more times. CDR3 sequence reads: CASVSGLSYEQYF. For the CDR3, the DNA is TGTGCCAGCGTGTCGGGCCTCTCCTACGAGCAGTACTTC. V gene TRBV28 combines with J gene TRBJ2-7, with unresolved D. This CDR3 comprises 13 residues. Germline V gives CDR1 MDHEN, CDR2 SYDVKM. Deletions cut 8 bases from V and 0 bases from J, with 11 bases between.

This clonotype was seen at least ten times. This sequence joins TRBV20-1 and TRBJ2-1; 8 bases line up with TRBD2. The CDR3 has 18 amino acids. Germline CDR1 is DFQATT and CDR2 is SNEGSKA (reference sequence). V lost 0 bases to trimming and J lost 4 bases; unmatched junction nucleotides: 14. CDR3 nucleotide sequence: TGCAGTGCTAGAGATCCGGCTAGCGGGCCAACTCCTTACAATGAGCAGTTCTTC. Translated, it gives CSARDPASGPTPYNEQFF.